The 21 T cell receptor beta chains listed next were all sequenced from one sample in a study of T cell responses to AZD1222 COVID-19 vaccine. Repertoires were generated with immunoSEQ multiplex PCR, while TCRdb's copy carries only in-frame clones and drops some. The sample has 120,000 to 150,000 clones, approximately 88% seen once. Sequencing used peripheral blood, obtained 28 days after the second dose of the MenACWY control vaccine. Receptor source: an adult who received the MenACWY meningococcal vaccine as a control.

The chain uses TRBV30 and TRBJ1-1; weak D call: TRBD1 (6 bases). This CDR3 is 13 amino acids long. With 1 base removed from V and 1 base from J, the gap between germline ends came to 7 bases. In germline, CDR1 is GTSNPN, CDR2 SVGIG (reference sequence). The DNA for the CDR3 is TGTGCCTGGAGTGCGACAGGGAACACTGAAGCTTTCTTT. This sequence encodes CAWSATGNTEAFF.

CDR3 region: CASSSDRYQETQYF. CDR3 DNA: TGTGCCAGCAGCTCCGACAGGTACCAAGAGACCCAGTACTTC. The chain couples TRBV11-1 to TRBJ2-5, with D possibly being TRBD1 (6 bases). The CDR3 spans 14 residues. Germline CDR1 SGHAT, CDR2 FQDESV (reference sequence). V dropped 4 bases and J dropped 0 bases, with 9 bases sitting between them. Full variable domain (remainder filled in from reference TRBV11-1 and TRBJ2-5): EAEVAQSPRYKITEKSQAVAFWCDPISGHATLYWYRQILGQGPELLVQFQDESVVDDSQLPKDRFSAERLKGVDSTLKIQPAELGDSAMYLCASSSDRYQETQYFGPGTRLLVL.

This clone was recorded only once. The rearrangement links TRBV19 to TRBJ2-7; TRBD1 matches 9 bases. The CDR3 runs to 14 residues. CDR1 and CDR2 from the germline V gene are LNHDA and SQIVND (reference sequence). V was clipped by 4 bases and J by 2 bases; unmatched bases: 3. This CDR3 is CASSSRDRAYEQYF. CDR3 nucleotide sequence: TGTGCCAGTAGTAGCCGGGACAGGGCCTACGAGCAGTACTTC.

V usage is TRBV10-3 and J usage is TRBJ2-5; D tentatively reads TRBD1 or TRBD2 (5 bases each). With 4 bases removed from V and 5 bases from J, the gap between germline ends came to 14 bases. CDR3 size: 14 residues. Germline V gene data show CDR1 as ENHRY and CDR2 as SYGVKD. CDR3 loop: CAISAGTHGETQYF. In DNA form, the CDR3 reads TGTGCCATCAGTGCCGGGACCCACGGGGAGACCCAGTACTTC.

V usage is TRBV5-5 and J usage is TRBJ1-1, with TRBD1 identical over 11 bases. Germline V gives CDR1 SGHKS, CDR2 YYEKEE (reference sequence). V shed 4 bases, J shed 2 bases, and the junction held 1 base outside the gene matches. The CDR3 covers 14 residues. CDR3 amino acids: CASSRTGGNTEAFF. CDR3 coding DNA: TGTGCCAGCAGCCGGACAGGGGGCAACACTGAAGCTTTCTTT.

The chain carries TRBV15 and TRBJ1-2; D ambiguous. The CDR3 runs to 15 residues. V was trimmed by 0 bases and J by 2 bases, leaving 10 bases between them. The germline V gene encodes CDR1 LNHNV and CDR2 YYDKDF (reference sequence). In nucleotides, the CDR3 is TGTGCCACCAGCAGAGATTACTACAGCAACTATGGCTACACCTTC. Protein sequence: CATSRDYYSNYGYTF.

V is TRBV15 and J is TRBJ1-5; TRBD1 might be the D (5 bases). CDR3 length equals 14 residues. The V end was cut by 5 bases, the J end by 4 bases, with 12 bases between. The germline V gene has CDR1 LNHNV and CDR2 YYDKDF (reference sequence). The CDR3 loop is CATSLGQGNQPQHF. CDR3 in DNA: TGTGCCACCAGCCTTGGGCAGGGAAATCAGCCCCAGCATTTT.

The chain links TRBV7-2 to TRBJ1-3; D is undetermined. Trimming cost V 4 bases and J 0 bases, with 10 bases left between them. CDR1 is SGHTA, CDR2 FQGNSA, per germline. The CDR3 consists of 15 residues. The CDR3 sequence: CASSSRSVSGNTIYF. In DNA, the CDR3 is TGTGCCAGCAGCTCCCGGTCAGTCTCTGGAAACACCATATATTTT. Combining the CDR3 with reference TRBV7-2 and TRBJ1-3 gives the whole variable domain GAGVSQSPSNKVTEKGKDVELRCDPISGHTALYWYRQSLGQGLEFLIYFQGNSAPDKSGLPSDRFSAERTGGSVSTLTIQRTQQEDSAVYLCASSSRSVSGNTIYFGEGSWLTVV.

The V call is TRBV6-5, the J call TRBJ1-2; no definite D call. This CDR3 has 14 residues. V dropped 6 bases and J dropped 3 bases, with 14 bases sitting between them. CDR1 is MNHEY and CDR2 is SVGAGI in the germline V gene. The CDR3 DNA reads TGTGCCAGCAGCCTCACCGGTCCCTACTATGGCTACACCTTC. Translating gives CASSLTGPYYGYTF.

The CDR3 loop is CASSLAIRGPGNTIYF. CDR3 in DNA: TGCGCCAGCAGCTTGGCCATAAGGGGACCTGGAAACACCATATATTTT. The chain has TRBV5-1 and TRBJ1-3; D might be TRBD1 (5 bases). The ends were cut back, 0 bases at V and 2 bases at J, with 12 bases in the middle. The germline V gene encodes CDR1 SGHRS and CDR2 YFSETQ. The CDR3 is made up of 16 amino acids.

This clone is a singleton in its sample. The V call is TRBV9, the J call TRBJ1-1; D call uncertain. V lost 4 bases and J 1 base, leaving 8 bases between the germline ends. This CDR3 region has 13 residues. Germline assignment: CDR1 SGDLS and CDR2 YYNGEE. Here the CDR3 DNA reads TGTGCCAGCAGCCCGACACAGAACACTGAAGCTTTCTTT. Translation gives CASSPTQNTEAFF.

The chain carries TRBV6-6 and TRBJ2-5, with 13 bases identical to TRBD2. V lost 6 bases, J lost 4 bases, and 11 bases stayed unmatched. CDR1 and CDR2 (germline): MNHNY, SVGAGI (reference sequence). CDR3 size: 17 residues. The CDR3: CASRRSLAGGPLETQYF. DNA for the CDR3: TGTGCCAGCAGACGATCACTAGCGGGAGGGCCGTTAGAGACCCAGTACTTC.

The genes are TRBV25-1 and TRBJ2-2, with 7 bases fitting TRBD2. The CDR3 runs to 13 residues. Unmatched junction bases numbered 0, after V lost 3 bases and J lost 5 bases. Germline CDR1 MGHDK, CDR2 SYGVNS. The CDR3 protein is CASSEGGTGELFF. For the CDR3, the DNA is TGTGCCAGCAGTGAGGGGGGGACCGGGGAGCTGTTTTTT.

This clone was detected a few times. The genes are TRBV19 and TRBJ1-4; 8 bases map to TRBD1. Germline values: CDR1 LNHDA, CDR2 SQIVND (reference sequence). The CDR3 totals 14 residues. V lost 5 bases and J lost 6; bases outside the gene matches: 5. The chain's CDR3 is CASSHRGKDEKLFF. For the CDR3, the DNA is TGTGCCAGTAGTCACAGGGGGAAGGATGAAAAACTGTTTTTT.

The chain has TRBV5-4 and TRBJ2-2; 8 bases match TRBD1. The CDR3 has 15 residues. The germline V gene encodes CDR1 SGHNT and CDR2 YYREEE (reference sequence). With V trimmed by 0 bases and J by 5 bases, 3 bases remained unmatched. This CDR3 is CASSLEDRVTGELFF. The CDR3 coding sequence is TGTGCCAGCAGCTTGGAGGACAGGGTAACCGGGGAGCTGTTTTTT. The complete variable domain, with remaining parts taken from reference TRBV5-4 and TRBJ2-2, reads ETGVTQSPTHLIKTRGQQVTLRCSSQSGHNTVSWYQQALGQGPQFIFQYYREEENGRGNFPPRFSGLQFPNYSSELNVNALELDDSALYLCASSLEDRVTGELFFGEGSRLTVL.

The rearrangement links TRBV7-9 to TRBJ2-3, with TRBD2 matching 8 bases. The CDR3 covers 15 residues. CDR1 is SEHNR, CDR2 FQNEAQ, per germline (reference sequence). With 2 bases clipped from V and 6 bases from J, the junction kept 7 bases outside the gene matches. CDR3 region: CASSLFSAGADTQYF. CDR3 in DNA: TGTGCCAGCAGCTTATTTTCAGCGGGGGCCGATACGCAGTATTTT.

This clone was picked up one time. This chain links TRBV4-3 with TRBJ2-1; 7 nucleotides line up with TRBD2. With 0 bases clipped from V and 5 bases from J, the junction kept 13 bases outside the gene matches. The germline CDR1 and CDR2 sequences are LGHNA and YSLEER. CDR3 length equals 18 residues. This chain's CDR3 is CASSQDNRGDYHNNEQFF. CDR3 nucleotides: TGCGCCAGCAGCCAAGACAATCGCGGGGACTACCACAACAATGAGCAGTTCTTC.

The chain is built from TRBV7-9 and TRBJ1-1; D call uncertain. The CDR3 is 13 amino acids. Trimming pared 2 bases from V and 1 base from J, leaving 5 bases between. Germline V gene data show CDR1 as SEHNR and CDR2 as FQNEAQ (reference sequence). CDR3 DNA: TGTGCCAGCAGCTTACAGGAGAACACTGAAGCTTTCTTT. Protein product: CASSLQENTEAFF.

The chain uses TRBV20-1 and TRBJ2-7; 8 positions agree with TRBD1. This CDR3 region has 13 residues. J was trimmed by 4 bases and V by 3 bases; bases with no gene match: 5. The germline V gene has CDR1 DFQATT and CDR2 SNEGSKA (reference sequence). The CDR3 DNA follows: TGCAGTGCTAGTCGGACAGGGCGATACGAGCAGTACTTC. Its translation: CSASRTGRYEQYF.

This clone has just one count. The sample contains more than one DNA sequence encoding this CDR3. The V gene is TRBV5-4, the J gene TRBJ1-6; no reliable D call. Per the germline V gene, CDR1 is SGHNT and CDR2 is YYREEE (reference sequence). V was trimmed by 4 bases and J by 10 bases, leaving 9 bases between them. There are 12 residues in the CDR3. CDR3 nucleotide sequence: TGTGCCAGCAGCAGCGGAGACTCACCCCTCCACTTT. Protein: CASSSGDSPLHF.

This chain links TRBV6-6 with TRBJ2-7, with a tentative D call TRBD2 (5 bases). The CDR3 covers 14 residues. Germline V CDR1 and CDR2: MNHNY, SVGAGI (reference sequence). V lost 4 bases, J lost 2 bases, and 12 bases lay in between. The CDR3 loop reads CASSFLTGTYEQYF. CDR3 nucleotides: TGTGCCAGCAGTTTCCTGACCGGGACCTACGAGCAGTACTTC.